Each of the 15 T cell receptor beta chains below was sequenced from the same sample in a study of CD8+ T cells in alopecia areata listed by TCRdb under 2018. The library was produced with the immunoSEQ multiplex PCR assay. To provide template for TCR sequencing, every sample had RNA extracted and reverse transcribed into cDNA. The table comes from immuneACCESS by way of TCRdb, which keeps in-frame sequences with V and J called. Part of the clones is missing from these tables; in studies checked, under half for an unresolved V gene and the rest for unknown reasons. Here the sample has around 210,000 clones; 56% occur a single time. The top ten hold roughly 5% of the sample. Material: CD8+ T cells sorted from blood. The receptors derive from a human donor in good health.

This clone was seen a few times. The V and J genes are TRBV5-4 and TRBJ1-6, with D maybe TRBD1 (5 bases). The CDR3 totals 15 residues. Per germline, CDR1 SGHNT and CDR2 YYREEE (reference sequence). V was trimmed by 0 bases and J by 5 bases, leaving 9 bases between them. CDR3 coding DNA: TGTGCCAGCAGCTTGGGAGGGGTAGATAATTCACCCCTCCACTTT. Translating it yields CASSLGGVDNSPLHF.

This CDR3 reads CASSLFTGMNTEAFF. The CDR3 DNA follows: TGCGCCAGCAGCTTGTTTACAGGTATGAACACTGAAGCTTTCTTT. This chain uses TRBV5-1 with TRBJ1-1, with D perhaps TRBD1 (5 bases). Trimming took 1 base from V and 0 from J, leaving 10 bases between them. Germline V gene sequence: CDR1 SGHRS, CDR2 YFSETQ. The CDR3 covers 15 residues.

This clone was found a few times. This chain uses TRBV7-9 with TRBJ2-5; TRBD1 might be the D (6 bases). CDR3 size: 15 residues. Trimming pared 5 bases from V and 2 bases from J, leaving 15 bases between. The germline gives CDR1 SEHNR, CDR2 FQNEAQ (reference sequence). The CDR3 sequence is CASSIDGTLQETQYF. DNA for the CDR3: TGTGCCAGCAGCATAGATGGGACACTACAAGAGACCCAGTACTTC.

The V call is TRBV5-1, the J call TRBJ2-7; TRBD1 matches at 7 bases. V was clipped by 2 bases and J by 3 bases; unmatched bases: 5. This CDR3 region has 14 residues. CDR1 and CDR2 (germline): SGHRS, YFSETQ. The CDR3 bases are TGCGCCAGCAGCTTCAACAGGGGAGACTACGAGCAGTACTTC. This gives the protein CASSFNRGDYEQYF.

Comment on this clone: Different DNA sequences within this sample yield the same CDR3. The rearrangement joins TRBV5-1 to TRBJ1-1; no firm D call. The CDR3 consists of 14 residues. From germline, CDR1 is SGHRS and CDR2 YFSETQ. Trimming removed 4 bases at V and 5 bases at J, with 15 bases between. CDR3 loop: CASSPRGGRTEAFF. The CDR3 nucleotides are TGCGCCAGCAGCCCTCGGGGAGGAAGGACTGAAGCTTTCTTT.

The chain employs TRBV6-5 and TRBJ1-1; no definite D call. This CDR3 has 16 residues. Germline-derived CDR1 and CDR2 are MNHEY and SVGAGI. Trimming stripped 3 bases from V and 1 base from J, with 15 bases between. The CDR3 DNA sequence: TGTGCCAGCAGTTATTCCGCGGTGGTAGGGAACACTGAAGCTTTCTTT. The encoded protein is CASSYSAVVGNTEAFF.

V usage is TRBV7-9 and J usage is TRBJ2-7; possibly TRBD1 or TRBD2 for D (5 bases each). The germline CDR1 and CDR2 sequences are SEHNR and FQNEAQ (reference sequence). This CDR3 has 13 residues. Trimming stripped 5 bases from V and 3 bases from J, with 11 bases between. The CDR3, as DNA: TGTGCCAGCAGCATGGGACCCAACTACGAGCAGTACTTC. It yields the protein CASSMGPNYEQYF.

This clone was found a few times. The V call is TRBV14, the J call TRBJ2-5; the match to TRBD2 covers 12 bases. V shed 4 bases, J shed 2 bases, and the junction held 2 bases outside the gene matches. Germline V gene lookup returns CDR1 SGHDN and CDR2 FVKESK. This CDR3 is 15 amino acids long. CDR3 bases: TGTGCCAGCAGCCGACTAGCGGGAGAGCAAGAGACCCAGTACTTC. Translated: CASSRLAGEQETQYF. Variable domain in full (rest from reference TRBV14 and TRBJ2-5): EAGVTQFPSHSVIEKGQTVTLRCDPISGHDNLYWYRRVMGKEIKFLLHFVKESKQDESGMPNNRFLAERTGGTYSTLKVQPAELEDSGVYFCASSRLAGEQETQYFGPGTRLLVL.

The chain is built from TRBV2 and TRBJ2-7; no definite D call. V lost 1 base and J lost 0, with 4 bases in between. CDR3 size: 13 residues. In germline, CDR1 is SNHLY, CDR2 FYNNEI. The chain's CDR3 is CASSEDSSYEQYF. CDR3 in DNA: TGTGCCAGCAGTGAAGACAGCTCCTACGAGCAGTACTTC.

This clone came up a few times. The chain joins TRBV15 to TRBJ2-1; possible D gene TRBD1, 7 bases. Germline V gene data show CDR1 as LNHNV and CDR2 as YYDKDF (reference sequence). Trimming removed 5 bases from V and 0 bases from J, with 14 bases in between. CDR3 length: 16 amino acids. The CDR3 loop reads CATSPPGGSSYNEQFF. CDR3 nucleotide sequence: TGTGCCACCAGCCCGCCAGGGGGGAGCTCCTACAATGAGCAGTTCTTC.

About this clone: Germline and junction disagree at one end, which may indicate a read error. The chain uses TRBV7-9 and TRBJ2-4, with TRBD2 matching over 9 bases. Germline-derived CDR1 and CDR2 are SEHNR and FQNEAQ (reference sequence). The CDR3 spans 12 residues. CDR3 sequence reads: CASSPAAGGSRF. CDR3 nucleotide sequence: TGTGCCAGCAGCCCCGCGGCGGGGGGGTCCCGCTTC.

This clone has more than one count but fewer than ten. The chain employs TRBV5-1 and TRBJ2-5; 7 bases are shared with TRBD2. The CDR3 contains 15 residues. Germline V gene data show CDR1 as SGHRS and CDR2 as YFSETQ. Trimming at V came to 4 bases and at J to 1 base, leaving 7 bases not matched to a gene. CDR3 residues: CASSLRRGSQETQYF. CDR3 DNA: TGCGCCAGCAGCCTCAGGCGGGGGAGCCAAGAGACCCAGTACTTC.

This clone was found a few times. J is TRBJ2-1 and V is TRBV11-2; 8 bases are a match to TRBD1. V trimming: 7 bases; J trimming: 7 bases; junction bases outside the gene matches: 9. CDR1 SGHAT and CDR2 FQNNGV come from the germline V gene. This CDR3 contains 14 residues. CDR3 nucleotide sequence: TGTGCCAGCACCGCAGGGGGCTCGGGGAATGAGCAGTTCTTC. Encoded protein: CASTAGGSGNEQFF. The complete variable domain, with remaining parts taken from reference TRBV11-2 and TRBJ2-1, reads EAGVAQSPRYKIIEKRQSVAFWCNPISGHATLYWYQQILGQGPKLLIQFQNNGVVDDSQLPKDRFSAERLKGVDSTLKIQPAKLEDSAVYLCASTAGGSGNEQFFGPGTRLTVL.

The rearrangement links TRBV4-1 to TRBJ2-7; 7 bases align to TRBD1. This CDR3 region has 15 residues. V was pared by 0 bases and J by 6 bases, with 8 bases of the junction left unmatched. Germline values: CDR1 MGHRA, CDR2 YSYEKL. In DNA, the CDR3 is TGCGCCAGCAGCCAAGATTTCGGGACAGTCGGCGAGCAGTACTTC. Protein product: CASSQDFGTVGEQYF.

The CDR3 region is CASSFASQETQYF. The CDR3 DNA follows: TGTGCCAGCAGTTTCGCGTCCCAAGAGACCCAGTACTTC. V and J are TRBV6-4 and TRBJ2-5; D is undetermined. The CDR3 has 13 residues. Germline V gene lookup returns CDR1 MRHNA and CDR2 SNTAGT. V was trimmed by 5 bases and J by 1 base, leaving 8 bases between them.